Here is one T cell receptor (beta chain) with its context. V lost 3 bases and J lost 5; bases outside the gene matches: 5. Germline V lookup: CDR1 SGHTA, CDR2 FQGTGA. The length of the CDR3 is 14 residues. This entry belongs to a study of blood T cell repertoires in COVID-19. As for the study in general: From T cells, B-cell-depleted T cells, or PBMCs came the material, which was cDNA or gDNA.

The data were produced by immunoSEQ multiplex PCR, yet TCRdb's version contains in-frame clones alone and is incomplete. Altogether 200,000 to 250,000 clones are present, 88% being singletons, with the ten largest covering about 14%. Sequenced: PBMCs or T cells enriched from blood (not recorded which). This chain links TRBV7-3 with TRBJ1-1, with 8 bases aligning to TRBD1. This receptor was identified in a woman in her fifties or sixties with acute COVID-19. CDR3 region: CASSFTGGETEAFF. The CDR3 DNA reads TGTGCCAGCAGCTTTACAGGGGGAGAAACTGAAGCTTTCTTT.